These 31 T cell receptor beta chains were sequenced from one sample in a study of T cell responses to AZD1222 COVID-19 vaccine (dated by TCRdb to about 2021). Libraries came from the immunoSEQ multiplex PCR assay. Entries here come from immuneACCESS through TCRdb and include only in-frame sequences with V and J called. Some clones fail to appear in such tables; in the studies checked, an unresolved V gene covers under half of the shortfall, and the cause of the remainder is unknown. For this sample there are roughly 100,000 clones; 85% to 95% appear just once. Clones ranked in the top ten supply 4% to 5.5% of the sample. What the time point label conveys for this sample: baseline before first vaccination. Sequences were derived from peripheral blood, sampled on day 0 of AZD1222 vaccination. The receptors were sampled from an adult in good health.

The CDR3 DNA reads as TGTGCCAGCAGCTTTAGAGGTCTGTCCAAAAACATTCAGTACTTC. Translating gives CASSFRGLSKNIQYF. The genes are TRBV7-2 and TRBJ2-4; no reliable D call. This CDR3 has 15 residues. Germline CDR1 SGHTA, CDR2 FQGNSA. V was shortened by 3 bases and J by 2 bases, with 11 bases between the two germline ends.

The chain recombines TRBV18 with TRBJ1-2; D perhaps matches TRBD1 (6 bases). This CDR3 has 14 residues. The V gene lost 3 bases and the J gene lost 3 bases, with 11 bases spanning the gap. Germline V gene data show CDR1 as KGHSH and CDR2 as LQKENI. CDR3 in amino acids: CASSPARQDYGYTF. CDR3 coding DNA: TGTGCCAGCTCACCCGCCCGACAGGACTATGGCTACACCTTC.

The V gene is TRBV28, the J gene TRBJ2-7; unclear D gene. The CDR3 is 15 amino acids. CDR1 and CDR2 (germline): MDHEN, SYDVKM. Trimming left V 6 bases short and J 3 bases short, with 18 bases between. The CDR3 here is CASSHPLGMSYEQYF. The DNA of the CDR3 is TGTGCCAGCAGCCACCCCTTGGGGATGAGCTACGAGCAGTACTTC.

The CDR3 here is CASTWGPGNTIYF. In nucleotides, the CDR3 is TGTGCCAGTACCTGGGGTCCTGGAAACACCATATATTTT. This chain links TRBV19 with TRBJ1-3; unclear D gene. V lost 7 bases and J 2 bases, leaving 9 bases between the germline ends. Germline CDR1 reads LNHDA; CDR2 reads SQIVND (reference sequence). This CDR3 comprises 13 residues.

The chain carries TRBV3-1 (or the pseudogene TRBV3-2) and TRBJ1-4; a possible D gene is TRBD1 (5 bases). Germline V gives CDR1 LGHDT, CDR2 YNNKEL (reference sequence). The CDR3 runs to 16 residues. The ends were cut back, 4 bases at V and 0 bases at J, with 12 bases in the middle. The CDR3 loop reads CASSLRGVATNEKLFF. The CDR3 DNA sequence: TGTGCCAGCAGCCTTCGAGGGGTCGCAACTAATGAAAAACTGTTTTTT.

V usage is TRBV7-8 and J usage is TRBJ2-3; 13 nucleotides match TRBD2. The CDR3 consists of 16 residues. Trimming took 5 bases from V and 6 from J; bases not matched to a gene: 8. The V gene's germline CDR1 is SGHVS and CDR2 FQNEAQ. Written as DNA, the CDR3 is TGTGCCAGCAGCCCACGACTAGCGGGAGGATCTGATACGCAGTATTTT. Residues: CASSPRLAGGSDTQYF.

The gene calls are TRBV10-1 and TRBJ2-1; TRBD2 might be the D (7 bases). This CDR3 region has 16 residues. Germline assignment: CDR1 WNHNN and CDR2 SYGVQD (reference sequence). The germline V and J ends were trimmed by 5 bases and 1 base, with 15 bases remaining between them. CDR3 nucleotides: TGCGCCAGCAGTCCTAGCGGAGGGGGGTCCTACAATGAGCAGTTCTTC. Its protein is CASSPSGGGSYNEQFF.

V and J are TRBV27 and TRBJ2-2; D remains ambiguous. The germline V and J ends were trimmed by 0 bases and 1 base, with 12 bases remaining between them. The CDR3 length is 17 residues. Germline loops: CDR1 MNHEY, CDR2 SMNVEV (reference sequence). CDR3 region: CASSLSWAAVNTGELFF. CDR3 DNA: TGTGCCAGCAGTTTATCGTGGGCGGCAGTGAACACCGGGGAGCTGTTTTTT.

The CDR3 sequence: CASSRSGAGQPQHF. Here the CDR3 DNA reads TGTGCCAGTAGTAGGTCGGGGGCGGGTCAGCCCCAGCATTTT. The chain recombines TRBV19 with TRBJ1-5; weak D call: TRBD1 (6 bases). Between the trimmed V and J ends, which lost 4 bases and 6 bases, there was a span of 13 bases. Looked up from germline, CDR1 is LNHDA and CDR2 is SQIVND (reference sequence). This CDR3 spans 14 amino acids.

CDR3: CASSVTFGENTEAFF. The CDR3 DNA reads TGTGCCAGCAGTGTCACCTTTGGGGAGAACACTGAAGCTTTCTTT. The V gene is TRBV27, the J gene TRBJ1-1, with D uncertain. The CDR3 is 15 amino acids. The V end lost 5 bases, the J end lost 1 base, and 14 bases lay between the germline ends. CDR1 is MNHEY and CDR2 is SMNVEV in the germline V gene (reference sequence).

The chain couples TRBV24-1 to TRBJ1-1; a possible D gene is TRBD1 (5 bases). Germline CDR1 reads KGHDR; CDR2 reads SFDVKD. Trimming cost V 5 bases and J 5 bases, with 20 bases left between them. This CDR3 is built from 16 residues. In nucleotides, the CDR3 is TGTGCCACCAGTGGCGCAAAGCAGGGAGGCGGGACTGAAGCTTTCTTT. It specifies CATSGAKQGGGTEAFF.

This sequence joins TRBV2 and TRBJ2-6; unclear D gene. CDR1 and CDR2 (germline): SNHLY, FYNNEI. This CDR3 is 14 amino acids long. Between the trimmed V and J ends, which lost 3 bases and 2 bases, there was a span of 5 bases. The CDR3 loop is CASSDSPGANVLTF. Written as DNA, the CDR3 is TGTGCCAGCAGTGACTCGCCTGGGGCCAACGTCCTGACTTTC.

This clone was seen only once. The J gene is TRBJ1-5, the V gene TRBV3-1 (or the pseudogene TRBV3-2); a possible D gene is TRBD1 (5 bases). Germline V lookup: CDR1 LGHDT, CDR2 YNNKEL (reference sequence). This CDR3 has 13 amino acids. Trimming pared 5 bases from V and 6 bases from J, leaving 11 bases between. The CDR3 reads CASSRAGGQPQHF. CDR3 DNA: TGTGCCAGCAGCAGGGCCGGGGGTCAGCCCCAGCATTTT.

The chain recombines TRBV5-5 with TRBJ2-1, with TRBD2 matching over 11 bases. The CDR3 loop spans 15 amino acids. Trimming took 7 bases from V and 4 from J; bases not matched to a gene: 7. Germline-derived CDR1 and CDR2 are SGHKS and YYEKEE (reference sequence). CDR3 region: CASRRLAGSYNEQFF. In DNA, the CDR3 is TGTGCCAGCCGAAGACTAGCGGGAAGTTACAATGAGCAGTTCTTC.

The chain recombines TRBV4-1 with TRBJ2-1; 11 bases map to TRBD1. Germline values: CDR1 MGHRA, CDR2 YSYEKL. The CDR3 has 15 residues. Trimming removed 4 bases from V and 6 bases from J; junction bases left unmatched: 5. This CDR3 reads CASSRGQGAINEQFF. DNA of the CDR3: TGCGCCAGCAGCCGCGGACAGGGGGCCATCAATGAGCAGTTCTTC.

The chain employs TRBV5-1 and TRBJ2-1; 9 nucleotides agree with TRBD2. Trimming removed 0 bases from V and 8 bases from J; junction bases left unmatched: 6. CDR1 is SGHRS, CDR2 YFSETQ, per germline. CDR3 length equals 15 residues. In DNA form, the CDR3 reads TGCGCCAGCAGCTTGGTATTAGCGGGAGTGTATGAGCAGTTCTTC. Translation gives CASSLVLAGVYEQFF.

The chain couples TRBV10-2 to TRBJ2-3, with 10 bases fitting TRBD2. Per the germline V gene, CDR1 is WSHSY and CDR2 is SAAADI. The CDR3 length is 15 residues. The ends lost 4 bases at V and 6 bases at J; junction bases unmatched: 7. The CDR3 DNA is TGCGCCAGCAGTGGTGAGACTAGCGGGTATGATACGCAGTATTTT. This translates into CASSGETSGYDTQYF.

This chain's CDR3 is CATSRDGSAGSGANVLTF. As DNA, the CDR3 is TGTGCCACCAGCAGAGATGGTTCAGCCGGCTCTGGGGCCAACGTCCTGACTTTC. The rearrangement uses TRBV15 and TRBJ2-6, with unresolved D. The CDR3 consists of 18 residues. CDR1 and CDR2 from the germline V gene are LNHNV and YYDKDF (reference sequence). Trimming cost V 0 bases and J 0 bases, with 12 bases left between them.

This chain joins TRBV7-8 and TRBJ2-7; 11 nucleotides line up with TRBD2. The V gene end was trimmed by 1 base and the J gene end by 3 bases; junction bases not matched to a gene: 8. The CDR3 extends over 17 amino acids. Germline assignment: CDR1 SGHVS and CDR2 FQNEAQ. The CDR3 region is CASSLDGPSGRLYEQYF. The CDR3 nucleotides are TGTGCCAGCAGCTTAGACGGGCCTAGCGGGAGGCTCTACGAGCAGTACTTC.

The CDR3 loop is CASSLLQGAGYEQYF. CDR3 sequence (DNA): TGTGCCAGCAGCTTACTCCAGGGGGCGGGATACGAGCAGTACTTC. V usage is TRBV11-2 and J usage is TRBJ2-7; 8 nucleotides line up with TRBD1. Germline lookup yields CDR1 SGHAT and CDR2 FQNNGV. The J segment lost 4 bases and the V segment lost 2 bases, leaving 7 bases of the junction unmatched. The CDR3 loop spans 15 amino acids.

This clone has a single count. The rearrangement joins TRBV7-2 to TRBJ1-1, with 8 positions matching TRBD1. Trimming removed 3 bases from V and 5 bases from J; junction bases left unmatched: 5. Germline CDR1 and CDR2: SGHTA and FQGNSA. The CDR3 is 14 residues long. The CDR3 region is CASSFIDRGTEAFF. CDR3 bases: TGTGCCAGCAGCTTTATCGACAGGGGAACTGAAGCTTTCTTT.

There are a few counts of this clone. CDR3 protein: CASSRPSGSSYEQYF. The CDR3 DNA follows: TGTGCCAGCAGCCGACCTAGCGGGAGCTCCTACGAGCAGTACTTC. The V and J genes are TRBV6-2 or TRBV6-3 and TRBJ2-7; 10 bases are a match to TRBD2. The CDR3 spans 15 residues. The germline gives CDR1 MNHEY, CDR2 SVGEGT. V shed 6 bases and J 0 bases; nucleotides not matched to a gene: 5.

The chain carries TRBV7-2 and TRBJ2-3; no firm D call. Germline-derived CDR1 and CDR2 are SGHTA and FQGNSA. Trimming removed 3 bases at V and 3 bases at J, with 4 bases between. There are 12 residues in the CDR3. This chain's CDR3 is CASSFVTDTQYF. CDR3 coding DNA: TGTGCCAGCAGCTTTGTGACAGATACGCAGTATTTT.

The table lists this clone with a count of one. V and J are TRBV4-3 and TRBJ1-2; weak D call: TRBD1 (5 bases). The ends were cut back, 0 bases at V and 0 bases at J, with 11 bases in the middle. Germline V gene sequence: CDR1 LGHNA, CDR2 YSLEER. The CDR3 covers 16 residues. The CDR3 loop is CASSQDVTGTNYGYTF. The CDR3 DNA reads TGCGCCAGCAGCCAAGATGTAACAGGAACTAACTATGGCTACACCTTC.

This chain links TRBV7-3 with TRBJ1-3, with no clear D. Per germline, CDR1 SGHTA and CDR2 FQGTGA. This CDR3 contains 13 residues. Deletions cut 1 base from V and 4 bases from J, with 5 bases between. The CDR3 nucleotides read TGTGCCAGCAGCTTAAACCCAGGAAACACCATATATTTT. Its protein is CASSLNPGNTIYF.

The chain has TRBV7-9 and TRBJ1-1, with D uncertain. V gave up 5 bases and J gave up 7 bases, with 17 bases separating them. Germline CDR1 and CDR2: SEHNR and FQNEAQ (reference sequence). The CDR3 has 14 residues. CDR3 nucleotides: TGTGCCAGCAGCCGGGCGGGTAGAACCATTGAAGCTTTCTTT. Translation gives CASSRAGRTIEAFF. Drawing the rest from reference TRBV7-9 and TRBJ1-1, the complete variable domain is DTGVSQNPRHKITKRGQNVTFRCDPISEHNRLYWYRQTLGQGPEFLTYFQNEAQLEKSRLLSDRFSAERPKGSFSTLEIQRTEQGDSAMYLCASSRAGRTIEAFFGQGTRLTVV.

V and J are TRBV5-5 and TRBJ1-5; D may be TRBD1 (5 bases). Trimming took off 4 bases at V and 3 bases at J, with 20 bases between the two ends. Germline CDR1 SGHKS, CDR2 YYEKEE (reference sequence). This CDR3 has 17 residues. The CDR3 DNA is TGTGCCAGCAGCCCCAACCGGGGGGGATGGGACAATCAGCCCCAGCATTTT. Protein: CASSPNRGGWDNQPQHF.

This clone was seen a handful of times. The chain carries TRBV30 and TRBJ2-3; 8 bases match TRBD2. V lost 0 bases, J lost 6 bases, and 11 bases stayed unmatched. The germline V gene encodes CDR1 GTSNPN and CDR2 SVGIG (reference sequence). The CDR3 spans 16 residues. The CDR3, as DNA: TGTGCCTGGAGTGTCGGGACTAGGGGAGAAGGGGATACGCAGTATTTT. Translated: CAWSVGTRGEGDTQYF. Full variable domain (remainder filled in from reference TRBV30 and TRBJ2-3): SQTIHQWPATLVQPVGSPLSLECTVEGTSNPNLYWYRQAAGRGLQLLFYSVGIGQISSEVPQNLSASRPQDRQFILSSKKLLLSDSGFYLCAWSVGTRGEGDTQYFGPGTRLTVL.

The rearrangement uses TRBV7-3 and TRBJ1-1; 9 positions match TRBD1. This CDR3 has 13 residues. With V trimmed by 1 base and J by 11 bases, 5 bases remained unmatched. Germline V gene sequence: CDR1 SGHTA, CDR2 FQGTGA. CDR3 protein: CASSLSGTGKAFF. The CDR3 DNA reads TGTGCCAGCAGCTTAAGTGGGACAGGGAAGGCTTTCTTT.

This CDR3 is CASRDGSGEQFF. The CDR3 DNA reads TGTGCCAGCAGGGACGGATCGGGTGAGCAGTTCTTC. The V call is TRBV19, the J call TRBJ2-1; D might be TRBD1 or TRBD2, each matching 5 bases. This CDR3 is 12 amino acids long. V shed 9 bases and J shed 9 bases, with 15 bases lying between them. The germline gives CDR1 LNHDA, CDR2 SQIVND (reference sequence).

V gene TRBV10-3 combines with J gene TRBJ2-3; 7 nucleotides match TRBD2. The CDR3 contains 17 residues. CDR1 is ENHRY and CDR2 is SYGVKD in the germline V gene. Trimming cost V 3 bases and J 0 bases; bases outside gene matches: 9. This chain's CDR3 is CAISDRQSGASTDTQYF. In DNA form, the CDR3 reads TGTGCCATCAGTGACCGCCAGAGCGGGGCAAGCACAGATACGCAGTATTTT.